One and the same sample provided the 20 T cell receptor beta chains below, sequenced in a study of shared clonotypes between healthy human individuals. The data were produced by immunoSEQ multiplex PCR, yet TCRdb's version contains in-frame clones alone and is incomplete. The sample carries some 1.1 million clones, 60% to 80% recorded once. Material: memory CD4+ T cells from PBMCs. Subset defined: CD45RA-negative fraction. The receptors stem from a man younger than 35 in good health. Some clones in this sample may be carry-over from other donors' samples.

The rearrangement joins TRBV7-3 to TRBJ2-7; TRBD1 matches 8 bases. Trimming took 5 bases from V and 4 from J; bases not matched to a gene: 10. The CDR3 contains 15 residues. Germline assignment: CDR1 SGHTA and CDR2 FQGTGA. CDR3 bases: TGTGCCAGCAGCCACCGCTCAGGGGGCGCTTACGAGCAGTACTTC. Its protein is CASSHRSGGAYEQYF.

The chain couples TRBV5-6 to TRBJ1-4; 8 bases line up with TRBD1. Germline assignment: CDR1 SGHDT and CDR2 YYEEEE. This CDR3 spans 16 amino acids. The V and J ends lost 2 bases and 3 bases, in that order; junction bases with no gene match: 6. In nucleotides, the CDR3 is TGTGCCAGCAGCTTCGGGGCGGGACAGGCTAATGAAAAACTGTTTTTT. It yields the protein CASSFGAGQANEKLFF.

The chain carries TRBV7-8 and TRBJ2-2, with 12 bases that match TRBD1. J lost 6 bases, V lost 5 bases, and 7 bases had no gene match. This CDR3 has 16 amino acids. Germline V gene data show CDR1 as SGHVS and CDR2 as FQNEAQ. This CDR3 is CASSIRDRGLAGELFF. DNA for the CDR3: TGTGCCAGCAGCATCCGGGACAGGGGGCTCGCCGGGGAGCTGTTTTTT.

V is TRBV30 and J is TRBJ1-1; unclear D gene. The CDR3 runs 17 residues. V shed 0 bases and J shed 1 base, with 18 bases lying between them. CDR1 is GTSNPN, CDR2 SVGIG, per germline (reference sequence). CDR3 loop: CAWSVRLGLSTNTEAFF. CDR3 DNA sequence: TGTGCCTGGAGTGTACGCCTCGGACTGTCTACGAACACTGAAGCTTTCTTT.

The table lists this clone with a count of one. This chain joins TRBV5-1 and TRBJ1-1; 7 bases map to TRBD1. This CDR3 is built from 14 residues. V lost 4 bases and J lost 1; bases outside the gene matches: 4. Germline values: CDR1 SGHRS, CDR2 YFSETQ. Here the CDR3 DNA reads TGCGCCAGCAGCCCCCGACAGGGGAACACTGAAGCTTTCTTT. Translating it yields CASSPRQGNTEAFF.

V is TRBV6-1 and J is TRBJ2-7; D uncertain. There are 12 residues in the CDR3. V lost 3 bases and J lost 12, with 15 bases in between. CDR1 MNHNS and CDR2 SASEGT come from the germline V gene. The CDR3 bases are TGTGCCAGCAGTGAGGGCAGGCCTCGTGGGTACTTC. Its protein product is CASSEGRPRGYF.

The chain uses TRBV28 and TRBJ1-1; D call uncertain. The ends were cut back, 0 bases at V and 1 base at J, with 9 bases in the middle. This CDR3 region has 15 residues. Germline V gene data show CDR1 as MDHEN and CDR2 as SYDVKM. The CDR3 nucleotides read TGTGCCAGCAGTTTATGGGGAGATTGGAACACTGAAGCTTTCTTT. This sequence encodes CASSLWGDWNTEAFF.

The gene calls are TRBV30 and TRBJ2-6; 7 bases match TRBD1. Germline CDR1 is GTSNPN and CDR2 is SVGIG (reference sequence). The J segment lost 10 bases and the V segment lost 5 bases, leaving 2 bases of the junction unmatched. The CDR3 spans 11 residues. The CDR3 region is CAWGRGNVLTF. The CDR3 bases are TGTGCCTGGGGCAGGGGGAACGTCCTGACTTTC.

This clone was observed a few times. The gene calls are TRBV2 and TRBJ1-4; unclear D gene. CDR3 length: 15 amino acids. The germline V and J ends were trimmed by 5 bases and 8 bases, with 18 bases remaining between them. The germline CDR1 and CDR2 sequences are SNHLY and FYNNEI. The CDR3 reads CASSPGSLAVEKLFF. Written as DNA, the CDR3 is TGTGCCAGCAGTCCGGGATCTTTGGCTGTAGAAAAACTGTTTTTT.

This clone was picked up a small number of times. The chain is built from TRBV9 and TRBJ2-7; 11 nucleotides agree with TRBD2. The CDR3 is 16 amino acids. The V segment lost 3 bases and the J segment 5 bases; nucleotides outside the gene matches: 10. Per germline, CDR1 SGDLS and CDR2 YYNGEE. The CDR3 DNA reads as TGTGCCAGCAGCGAGGGAGGGGGACTAGCGGCTCACGAGCAGTACTTC. Its translation: CASSEGGGLAAHEQYF.

The genes are TRBV5-5 and TRBJ1-2, with no clear D. Germline values: CDR1 SGHKS, CDR2 YYEKEE (reference sequence). V was shortened by 1 base and J by 4 bases, with 8 bases between the two germline ends. CDR3 size: 13 residues. The CDR3 region has the DNA TGTGCCAGCAGCTTGTGGGCAACCTATGGCTACACCTTC. Translation gives CASSLWATYGYTF.

This chain uses TRBV20-1 with TRBJ2-1; D gene ambiguous. CDR1 and CDR2 from the germline V gene are DFQATT and SNEGSKA (reference sequence). The CDR3 covers 10 residues. V was trimmed by 7 bases and J by 7 bases, leaving 8 bases between them. CDR3 sequence reads: CSGVGNEQFF. The CDR3 bases are TGCAGTGGGGTGGGGAATGAGCAGTTCTTC.

V is TRBV7-2 and J is TRBJ2-5, with TRBD1 matching over 10 bases. Germline V CDR1 and CDR2: SGHTA, FQGNSA. The CDR3 runs to 14 residues. Trimming took 4 bases from V and 7 from J; bases not matched to a gene: 6. The CDR3 reads CASSSDRGTGTQYF. CDR3 DNA: TGTGCCAGCAGCTCGGACAGGGGGACGGGGACCCAGTACTTC.

V and J are TRBV15 and TRBJ1-5; TRBD1 might be the D (5 bases). The CDR3 length is 18 residues. Germline V lookup: CDR1 LNHNV, CDR2 YYDKDF (reference sequence). V dropped 3 bases and J dropped 6 bases, with 24 bases sitting between them. Here the CDR3 DNA reads TGTGCCACCAGCAGCTTAGAAGGCAGGGACGGTTTTGGTCAGCCCCAGCATTTT. Protein product: CATSSLEGRDGFGQPQHF. The variable domain in full, with the rest retrieved from reference TRBV15 and TRBJ1-5, is DAMVIQNPRYQVTQFGKPVTLSCSQTLNHNVMYWYQQKSSQAPKLLFHYYDKDFNNEADTPDNFQSRRPNTSFCFLDIRSPGLGDTAMYLCATSSLEGRDGFGQPQHFGDGTRLSIL.

Remarks on this clone: A far more abundant clone sits one base away, making this likely a read error. The identical CDR3 is also encoded by other nucleotide sequences in the sample. This chain uses TRBV6-5 with TRBJ2-5; D is possibly TRBD1 (5 bases). Germline CDR1 is MNHEY and CDR2 is SVGAGI. This CDR3 has 13 residues. V lost 2 bases and J lost 2, with 6 bases in between. The CDR3 here is CASSYRGQETQYF. The CDR3 nucleotides are TGTGCCAGCAGTTACAGGGGACAAGAGACCCAGTACTTC.

This chain connects TRBV29-1 to TRBJ2-1; possibly TRBD2 for D (7 bases). From germline, CDR1 is SQVTM and CDR2 ANQGSEA. V was shortened by 6 bases and J by 5 bases, with 11 bases between the two germline ends. The CDR3 length is 12 residues. For the CDR3, the DNA is TGCAGCGTAAGCGGGACAAACAATGAGCAGTTCTTC. This sequence encodes CSVSGTNNEQFF.

This chain connects TRBV7-2 to TRBJ2-1, with TRBD1 matching 7 bases. CDR1 and CDR2 (germline): SGHTA, FQGNSA. Losses at the gene ends were 5 bases for V and 8 bases for J; bases not matched to a gene: 12. The CDR3 totals 15 residues. The CDR3, as DNA: TGTGCCAGCAGCCGGGGACAGTATATGTATGATGAGCAGTTCTTC. Translating it yields CASSRGQYMYDEQFF.

This CDR3 reads CAWIAGGREQYF. As DNA, the CDR3 is TGTGCCTGGATAGCGGGAGGGCGCGAGCAGTACTTC. The V and J genes are TRBV30 and TRBJ2-7, with 11 bases that match TRBD2. Germline V gene lookup returns CDR1 GTSNPN and CDR2 SVGIG (reference sequence). The length of the CDR3 is 12 residues. J was trimmed by 6 bases and V by 4 bases; bases with no gene match: 2.

Of note for this clone: Other DNA sequences in this specimen translate into the identical CDR3. The chain has TRBV5-1 and TRBJ1-1, with D possibly matching TRBD1 (5 bases). V was shortened by 4 bases and J by 1 base, with 8 bases between the two germline ends. Germline assignment: CDR1 SGHRS and CDR2 YFSETQ. This CDR3 is built from 13 residues. The CDR3 sequence: CASSDQGNTEAFF. CDR3 coding DNA: TGCGCCAGCAGCGACCAGGGGAACACTGAAGCTTTCTTT.

As regards this clone: One junction end does not reproduce the germline sequence, and a read error may be involved. The V and J genes are TRBV27 and TRBJ1-4, with D maybe TRBD1 (6 bases). This CDR3 is built from 14 residues. From germline, CDR1 is MNHEY and CDR2 SMNVEV (reference sequence). CDR3 in amino acids: CASSYSGAKEKLFF. The CDR3 bases are TGTGCCAGCAGTTATTCGGGGGCTAAGGAAAAACTGTTTTTT.